The clone carrying this T cell receptor (beta chain) appeared a few times. The sample comes from a study of control samples from healthy donors and cancer patients. The germline V gene has CDR1 LNHDA and CDR2 SQIVND (reference sequence). This CDR3 is built from 15 residues. V lost 5 bases and J lost 8, with 19 bases in between. Only in-frame clones appear in the TCRdb table, and some are missing; sequencing was by immunoSEQ multiplex PCR. The sample consists of over 25,000 clones, roughly 85% of them appearing once. V and J are TRBV19 and TRBJ2-1; D may match TRBD1 or TRBD2 (6 bases each). The sequence was collected from a female donor with melanoma. Sequencing used formalin-fixed, paraffin-embedded tissue. The CDR3 nucleotides read TGTGCCAGTAGTCCCTACCTGGGGGGCGCCTATGAGCAGTTCTTC. Translation: CASSPYLGGAYEQFF.